These 14 T cell receptor beta chains came from one sample sequenced in a study of T cells in Graves' hyperthyroidism and ophthalmopathy. TCR beta CDR3 regions were amplified from RNA. When the TCR CDR3 underwent first-round RT-PCR, the HTBI primer set was used. TCRdb reanalysed the multiplex PCR reads using MiXCR and keeps one entry per CDR3 protein. Here the sample spans fewer than 750,000 distinct CDR3 sequences, 40% to 55% being singletons. Sequences were obtained from peripheral blood or thyroid tissue (not recorded which). Receptors originate from a woman aged 18-29 years with Graves' hyperthyroidism.

This clonotype was picked up many times. This rearrangement joins TRBV24-1 to TRBJ1-5; D is unclear. With 8 bases removed from V and 6 bases from J, the gap between germline ends came to 10 bases. Germline values: CDR1 KGHDR, CDR2 SFDVKD. This CDR3 comprises 12 residues. The CDR3 coding sequence is TGTGCCACCAAGGAAGGAGCTCAGCCCCAGCATTTT. Translated, it gives CATKEGAQPQHF.

The gene calls are TRBV24-1 and TRBJ1-5; the D gene is possibly TRBD1 (6 bases). Per the germline V gene, CDR1 is KGHDR and CDR2 is SFDVKD. There are 17 residues in the CDR3. V lost 3 bases to trimming and J lost 1 base, with 15 bases between them. The CDR3 reads CATSDRSRGESNQPQHF. CDR3 sequence (DNA): TGTGCCACCAGTGATCGCTCGAGGGGGGAGAGCAATCAGCCCCAGCATTTT.

This clonotype was counted a few times. This chain connects TRBV10-3 to TRBJ2-3; TRBD2 matches at 10 bases. The V gene's germline CDR1 is ENHRY and CDR2 SYGVKD. The CDR3 is made up of 18 amino acids. Germline trimming cut 1 base from V and 3 bases from J; bases unmatched to any gene: 10. The CDR3 loop is CAISELWLAGAATDTQYF. The CDR3, as DNA: TGTGCCATCAGTGAGTTATGGCTAGCGGGAGCTGCGACAGATACGCAGTATTTT.

The table lists this clonotype with a few counts. V gene TRBV7-6 combines with J gene TRBJ2-3; D gene unclear. Germline V gene sequence: CDR1 SGHVS, CDR2 FNYEAQ. This CDR3 comprises 14 residues. V lost 5 bases and J 2 bases, leaving 11 bases between the germline ends. CDR3 nucleotide sequence: TGTGCCAGCAGCCTGAATAGGGTCACAGATACGCAGTATTTT. Translation: CASSLNRVTDTQYF.

In this sample, this clonotype turned up many times. The chain is built from TRBV20-1 and TRBJ2-2; 11 bases are a match to TRBD2. The CDR3 runs to 15 residues. Germline V gene lookup returns CDR1 DFQATT and CDR2 SNEGSKA (reference sequence). J gave up 5 bases and V 5 bases, and 7 bases lay outside the gene matches. The CDR3 reads CSASSSGRETGELFF. The CDR3, as DNA: TGCAGTGCTTCGAGTAGCGGGAGGGAAACCGGGGAGCTGTTTTTT.

This clonotype was observed many times. The genes are TRBV25-1 and TRBJ1-6; 8 bases fit TRBD1. Trimming removed 2 bases from V and 9 bases from J; junction bases left unmatched: 12. The CDR3 is made up of 17 amino acids. The germline CDR1 and CDR2 sequences are MGHDK and SYGVNS. The CDR3 coding sequence is TGTGCCAGCAGTGAACTCTACAGGGGGAGTCGTGGTTCACCCCTCCACTTT. Encoded protein: CASSELYRGSRGSPLHF.

This clonotype was detected only a few times. The chain couples TRBV10-3 to TRBJ2-3; the D is unclear. The germline V gene has CDR1 ENHRY and CDR2 SYGVKD. This CDR3 has 14 amino acids. Between the trimmed V and J ends, which lost 5 bases and 2 bases, there was a span of 11 bases. The CDR3 protein is CAISTPRSTDTQYF. In DNA, the CDR3 is TGTGCCATCAGTACACCAAGGTCCACAGATACGCAGTATTTT.

This sequence joins TRBV20-1 and TRBJ2-5; 9 bases are a match to TRBD2. The germline CDR1 and CDR2 sequences are DFQATT and SNEGSKA (reference sequence). The J segment lost 5 bases and the V segment lost 1 base, leaving 23 bases of the junction unmatched. This CDR3 spans 20 amino acids. The CDR3 sequence: CSARGTSDTGELLFAETQYF. The CDR3 nucleotides read TGCAGTGCTAGAGGGACTAGCGACACCGGGGAGCTGCTTTTCGCCGAGACCCAGTACTTC.

This clonotype was recorded at least ten times. Here the CDR3 reads CASSFGRGVYEQYF. The CDR3 bases are TGTGCCAGCAGTTTCGGCAGGGGGGTTTACGAGCAGTACTTC. The V gene is TRBV27, the J gene TRBJ2-7, with D maybe TRBD1 (7 bases). The CDR3 contains 14 residues. Trimming removed 3 bases from V and 4 bases from J, with 13 bases in between. Looked up from germline, CDR1 is MNHEY and CDR2 is SMNVEV (reference sequence).

The J gene is TRBJ2-7, the V gene TRBV20-1; TRBD1 agrees at 7 bases. The germline V gene encodes CDR1 DFQATT and CDR2 SNEGSKA (reference sequence). The CDR3 spans 18 residues. V was clipped by 1 base and J by 3 bases; unmatched bases: 18. The chain's CDR3 is CSARGIHKRGQNSYEQYF. The CDR3 nucleotides read TGCAGTGCTAGAGGGATACATAAAAGGGGGCAGAATAGCTACGAGCAGTACTTC.

CDR3 nucleotides: TGTGCTTACCGGACAGGGACGGCTGAGACCCAGTACTTC. Translating gives CAYRTGTAETQYF. The V gene is TRBV24-1, the J gene TRBJ2-5, with 8 bases that match TRBD1. The CDR3 contains 13 residues. The germline CDR1 and CDR2 sequences are KGHDR and SFDVKD.

The V and J genes are TRBV29-1 and TRBJ1-4; 7 nucleotides agree with TRBD1. The CDR3 loop spans 14 amino acids. Trimming removed 5 bases from V and 1 base from J; junction bases left unmatched: 4. Germline-derived CDR1 and CDR2 are SQVTM and ANQGSEA. The CDR3 DNA follows: TGCAGCGTTAGGGCAGGGGGAACTAATGAAAAACTGTTTTTT. Amino acid sequence: CSVRAGGTNEKLFF.

About this clonotype: Just one base apart from a much larger clone, this may be a read error. Because it lacks the conserved phenylalanine or tryptophan at the end, this CDR3 is likely a read error. The chain recombines TRBV29-1 with TRBJ1-2; D not certain. The ends were cut back, 5 bases at V and 3 bases at J, with 16 bases in the middle. Germline V gene sequence: CDR1 SQVTM, CDR2 ANQGSEA. The CDR3 extends over 14 amino acids. Written as DNA, the CDR3 is TGCAGCGTTTCCCACGGGAGGTCCTACTATGGCTACACCCTC. Translation gives CSVSHGRSYYGYTL.

The table lists this clonotype with many counts. The chain recombines TRBV30 with TRBJ2-7; D uncertain. V shed 2 bases and J shed 6 bases, with 14 bases lying between them. This CDR3 has 13 residues. The V gene's germline CDR1 is GTSNPN and CDR2 SVGIG (reference sequence). The CDR3 DNA is TGTGCCTGGAGTACATACGGGCTGACCGAGCAGTACTTC. Translating it yields CAWSTYGLTEQYF.